This T cell receptor (beta chain) originates from a study of blood T cell repertoires in COVID-19. Study-level information: Samples of COVID-19 (acute and convalescent) were obtained from the United States, Italy and Spain.

Germline V gives CDR1 SGHVS, CDR2 FQNEAQ. V trimming: 1 base; J trimming: 8 bases; junction bases outside the gene matches: 19. This CDR3 spans 20 amino acids. In the authors' workflow: Reference gene primer amplification yielded estimated nucleated cell counts. The protocol was immunoSEQ multiplex PCR, while the TCRdb copy is restricted to in-frame clones and leaves out a portion. V, J and clone size derive from that table, while D and trimming were established from the DNA sequence. The sample records some 95,000 clones, around 90% being singletons. The sample comprised peripheral blood. The rearrangement joins TRBV7-8 to TRBJ1-3, with 11 bases lining up with TRBD1. The clonotype originates from a human donor with active COVID-19. The donor label of this sample is uncertain. CDR3 coding DNA: TGTGCCAGCAGCTTAGTGGGAGTAGGACAGGGGGCTTTTCCCGGCGACACCATATATTTT. Protein product: CASSLVGVGQGAFPGDTIYF.